In terms of frequency, the clone carrying this T cell receptor (beta chain) is large. The target antigen is unknown. CDR1 is MNHEY and CDR2 is SVGAGI in the germline V gene. This CDR3 has 18 residues. These data originate in a study of T cell clusters in autoimmune cytopenias. About the research overall: A median of 51,575 TRB reads per sample yielded a median roughly 2,300 distinct clonotypes.

TRB amplification used 200 to 250 ng of peripheral blood genomic DNA. TRB rearrangements were amplified by touch-down multiplex PCR with mixed TRB-A/B primers. TCRdb reanalyzed the multiplex PCR reads and collapses them to one entry per CDR3 protein, without DNA. The listing contains 6,000 to 9,000 distinct CDR3 sequences. General study points: Functional roles of the in silico T cell clusters still await experimental validation.

The chain carries TRBV6-5 and TRBJ2-2; TCRdb names TRBD2, which stays unverified in the absence of DNA. The clonotype originates from a human donor with an autoimmune cytopenia or autoimmune hepatitis (not recorded which). The sequenced sample consisted of peripheral blood. The CDR3 loop reads CASSYSATSGGVSRELFF.